The entry below describes one T cell receptor beta chain. This sample is part of a study of T-cell memory formation after mild COVID-19. TCRdb independently ran MiXCR on the 5' RACE reads; one entry per CDR3 protein. The sample carries some 300,000 distinct CDR3 sequences, 20% to 25% recorded once. V shed 2 bases and J 9 bases; nucleotides not matched to a gene: 12. The CDR3 loop spans 14 amino acids. Germline CDR1 is DFQATT and CDR2 is SNEGSKA (reference sequence). The sequencing sample was made of PBMCs or a T cell subset sorted from them (not recorded which). J is TRBJ1-2 and V is TRBV20-1; 7 bases are shared with TRBD1. The clonotype comes from a man aged 18 to 30 who had mild COVID-19 (a few samples of this study predate the infection). Cell type and time point are not known. The CDR3 reads CSARLDRPPWRYTF. For the CDR3, the DNA is TGCAGTGCTAGATTGGACAGGCCACCATGGCGCTACACCTTC.